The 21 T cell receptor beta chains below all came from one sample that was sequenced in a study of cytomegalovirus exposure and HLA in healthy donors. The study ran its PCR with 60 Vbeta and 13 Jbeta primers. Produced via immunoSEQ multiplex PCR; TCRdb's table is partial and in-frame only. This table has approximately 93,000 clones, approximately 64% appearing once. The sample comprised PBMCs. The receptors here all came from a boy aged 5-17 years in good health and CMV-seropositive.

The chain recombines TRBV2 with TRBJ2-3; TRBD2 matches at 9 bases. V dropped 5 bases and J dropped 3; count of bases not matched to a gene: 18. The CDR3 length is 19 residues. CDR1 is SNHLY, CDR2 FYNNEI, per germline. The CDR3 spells CASSTTGGRGGVKTDTQYF. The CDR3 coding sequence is TGTGCCAGCAGTACGACTGGGGGGCGGGGGGGCGTAAAAACAGATACGCAGTATTTT.

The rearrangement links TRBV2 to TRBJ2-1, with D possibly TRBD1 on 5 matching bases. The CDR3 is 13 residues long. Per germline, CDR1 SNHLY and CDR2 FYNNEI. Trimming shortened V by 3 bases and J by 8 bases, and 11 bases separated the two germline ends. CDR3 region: CASSEQGGDEQFF. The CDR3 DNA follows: TGTGCCAGCAGTGAGCAGGGTGGTGATGAGCAGTTCTTC.

CDR3 nucleotide sequence: TGTGCCAGCAGCTCAGGGGATGAGCAGTTCTTC. This codes for CASSSGDEQFF. The chain is built from TRBV7-9 and TRBJ2-1; TRBD1 might be the D (6 bases). Looked up from germline, CDR1 is SEHNR and CDR2 is FQNEAQ (reference sequence). V was pared by 4 bases and J by 8 bases, with 6 bases between. CDR3 length: 11 amino acids.

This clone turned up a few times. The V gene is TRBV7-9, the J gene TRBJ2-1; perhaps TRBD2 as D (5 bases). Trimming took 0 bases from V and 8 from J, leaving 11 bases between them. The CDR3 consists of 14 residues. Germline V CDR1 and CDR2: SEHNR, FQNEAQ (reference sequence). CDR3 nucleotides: TGTGCCAGCAGCTTAGCGGGAGTAACCGATGAGCAGTTCTTC. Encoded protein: CASSLAGVTDEQFF. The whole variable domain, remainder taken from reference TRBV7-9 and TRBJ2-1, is DTGVSQNPRHKITKRGQNVTFRCDPISEHNRLYWYRQTLGQGPEFLTYFQNEAQLEKSRLLSDRFSAERPKGSFSTLEIQRTEQGDSAMYLCASSLAGVTDEQFFGPGTRLTVL.

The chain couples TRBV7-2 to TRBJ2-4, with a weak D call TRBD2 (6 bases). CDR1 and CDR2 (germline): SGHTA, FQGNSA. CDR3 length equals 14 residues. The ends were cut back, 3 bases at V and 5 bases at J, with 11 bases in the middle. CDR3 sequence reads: CASSFYGGQNIQYF. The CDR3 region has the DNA TGTGCCAGCAGCTTTTACGGGGGTCAAAACATTCAGTACTTC.

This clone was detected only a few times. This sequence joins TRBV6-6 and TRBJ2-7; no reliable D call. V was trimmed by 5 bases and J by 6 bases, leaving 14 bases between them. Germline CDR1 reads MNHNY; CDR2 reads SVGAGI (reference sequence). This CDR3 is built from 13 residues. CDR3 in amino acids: CASSPPALGEQYF. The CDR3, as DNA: TGTGCCAGCAGTCCCCCGGCCCTAGGCGAGCAGTACTTC.

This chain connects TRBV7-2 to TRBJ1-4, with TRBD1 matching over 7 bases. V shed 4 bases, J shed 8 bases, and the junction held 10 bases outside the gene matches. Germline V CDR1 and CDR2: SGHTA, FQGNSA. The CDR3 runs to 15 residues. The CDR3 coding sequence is TGTGCCAGCAGCTGGTCGACAGGGTTAGACGAAAAACTGTTTTTT. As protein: CASSWSTGLDEKLFF.

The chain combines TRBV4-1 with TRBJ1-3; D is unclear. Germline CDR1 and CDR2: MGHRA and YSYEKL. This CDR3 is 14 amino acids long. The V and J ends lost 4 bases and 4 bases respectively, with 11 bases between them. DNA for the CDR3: TGCGCCAGCAGCCTCGGAACTAGGGGAAACACCATATATTTT. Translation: CASSLGTRGNTIYF.

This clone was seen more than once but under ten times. The CDR3 region is CASSAESVREQYF. The CDR3 bases are TGTGCCAGCAGTGCCGAGTCGGTCCGCGAGCAGTACTTC. The chain combines TRBV25-1 with TRBJ2-7; the D is unclear. The CDR3 totals 13 residues. Trimming stripped 4 bases from V and 6 bases from J, with 13 bases between. CDR1 and CDR2 from the germline V gene are MGHDK and SYGVNS.

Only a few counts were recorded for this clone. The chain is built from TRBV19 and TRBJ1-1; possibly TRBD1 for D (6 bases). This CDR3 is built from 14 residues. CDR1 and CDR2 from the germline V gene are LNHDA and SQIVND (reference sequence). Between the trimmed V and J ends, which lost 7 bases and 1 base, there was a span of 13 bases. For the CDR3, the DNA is TGTGCCAGTACAATTAGGGGGACGAACACTGAAGCTTTCTTT. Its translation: CASTIRGTNTEAFF.

The CDR3 loop is CASSILEEAFF. CDR3 nucleotides: TGTGCCAGTAGTATTTTAGAAGAAGCTTTCTTT. V gene TRBV19 combines with J gene TRBJ1-1; unclear D gene. CDR3 size: 11 residues. CDR1 LNHDA and CDR2 SQIVND come from the germline V gene (reference sequence). Trimming took 3 bases from V and 8 from J, leaving 7 bases between them.

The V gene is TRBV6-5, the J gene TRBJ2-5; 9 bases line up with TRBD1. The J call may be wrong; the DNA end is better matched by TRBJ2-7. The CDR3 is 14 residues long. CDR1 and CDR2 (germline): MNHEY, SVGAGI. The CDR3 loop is CASSWPGQGYEQYF. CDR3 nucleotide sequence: TGTGCCAGCAGTTGGCCGGGACAGGGCTACGAGCAGTACTTC.

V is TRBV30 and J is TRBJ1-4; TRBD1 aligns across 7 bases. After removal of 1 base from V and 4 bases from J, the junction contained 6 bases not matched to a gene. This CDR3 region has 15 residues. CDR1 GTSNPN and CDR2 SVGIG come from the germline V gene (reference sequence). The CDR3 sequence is CAWSATGQNNEKLFF. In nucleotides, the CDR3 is TGTGCCTGGAGTGCCACGGGACAGAATAATGAAAAACTGTTTTTT. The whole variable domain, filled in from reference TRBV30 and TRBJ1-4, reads SQTIHQWPATLVQPVGSPLSLECTVEGTSNPNLYWYRQAAGRGLQLLFYSVGIGQISSEVPQNLSASRPQDRQFILSSKKLLLSDSGFYLCAWSATGQNNEKLFFGSGTQLSVL.

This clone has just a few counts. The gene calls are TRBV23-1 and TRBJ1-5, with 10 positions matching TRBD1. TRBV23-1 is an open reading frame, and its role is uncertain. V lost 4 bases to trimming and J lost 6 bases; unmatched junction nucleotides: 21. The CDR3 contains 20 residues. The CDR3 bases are TGCGCCAGCAGTCCTTTCAGGACAGGGGGACGGGTTCTATGGGGTCAGCCCCAGCATTTT. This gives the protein CASSPFRTGGRVLWGQPQHF.

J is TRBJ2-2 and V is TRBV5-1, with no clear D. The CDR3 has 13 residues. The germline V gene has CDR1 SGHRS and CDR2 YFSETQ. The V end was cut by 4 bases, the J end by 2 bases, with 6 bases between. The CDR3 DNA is TGCGCCAGCAGCGGAGACAACACCGGGGAGCTGTTTTTT. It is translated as CASSGDNTGELFF.

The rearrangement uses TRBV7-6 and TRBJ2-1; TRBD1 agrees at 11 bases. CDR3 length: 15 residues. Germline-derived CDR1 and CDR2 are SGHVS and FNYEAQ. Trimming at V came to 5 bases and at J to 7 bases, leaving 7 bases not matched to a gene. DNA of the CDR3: TGTGCCAGCAGCCTTAAGGACAGGGGGCTAAATGAGCAGTTCTTC. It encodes CASSLKDRGLNEQFF. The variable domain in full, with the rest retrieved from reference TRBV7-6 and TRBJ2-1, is GAGVSQSPRYKVTKRGQDVALRCDPISGHVSLYWYRQALGQGPEFLTYFNYEAQQDKSGLPNDRFSAERPEGSISTLTIQRTEQRDSAMYRCASSLKDRGLNEQFFGPGTRLTVL.

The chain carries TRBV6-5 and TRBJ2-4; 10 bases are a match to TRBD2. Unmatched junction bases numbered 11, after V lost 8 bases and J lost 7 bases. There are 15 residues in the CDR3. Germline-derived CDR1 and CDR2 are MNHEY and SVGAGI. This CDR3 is CASGRSGRAGNIQYF. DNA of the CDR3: TGTGCCAGCGGTCGAAGCGGGAGGGCCGGTAACATTCAGTACTTC.

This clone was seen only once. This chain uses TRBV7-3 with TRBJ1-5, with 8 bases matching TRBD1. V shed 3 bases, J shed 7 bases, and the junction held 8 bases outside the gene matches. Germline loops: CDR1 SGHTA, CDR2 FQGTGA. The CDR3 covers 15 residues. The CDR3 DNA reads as TGTGCCAGCAGCTTCGGACAGGGAATTTGGCAGCCCCAGCATTTT. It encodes CASSFGQGIWQPQHF. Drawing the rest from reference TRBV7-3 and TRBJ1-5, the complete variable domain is GAGVSQTPSNKVTEKGKYVELRCDPISGHTALYWYRQSLGQGPEFLIYFQGTGAADDSGLPNDRFFAVRPEGSVSTLKIQRTERGDSAVYLCASSFGQGIWQPQHFGDGTRLSIL.

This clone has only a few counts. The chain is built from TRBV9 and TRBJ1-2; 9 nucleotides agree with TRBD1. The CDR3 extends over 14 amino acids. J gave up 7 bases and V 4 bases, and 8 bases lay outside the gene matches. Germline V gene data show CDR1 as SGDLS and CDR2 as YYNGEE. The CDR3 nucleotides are TGTGCCAGCAGCCCTCGGACAGGGGCAGGTGGCTACACCTTC. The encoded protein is CASSPRTGAGGYTF.

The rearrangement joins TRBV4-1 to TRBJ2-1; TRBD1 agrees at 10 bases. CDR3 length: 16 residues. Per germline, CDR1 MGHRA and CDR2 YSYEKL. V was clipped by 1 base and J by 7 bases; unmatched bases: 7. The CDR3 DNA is TGCGCCAGCAGCCAAGGAGACAGGGGGCAGGAAAATGAGCAGTTCTTC. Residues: CASSQGDRGQENEQFF.

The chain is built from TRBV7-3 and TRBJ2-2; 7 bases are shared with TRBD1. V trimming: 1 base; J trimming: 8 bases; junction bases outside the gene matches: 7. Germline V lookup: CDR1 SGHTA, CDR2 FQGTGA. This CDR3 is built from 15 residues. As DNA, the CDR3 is TGTGCCAGCAGCTTAAATGGACAGGCCTTGGGGGAGCTGTTTTTT. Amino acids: CASSLNGQALGELFF.